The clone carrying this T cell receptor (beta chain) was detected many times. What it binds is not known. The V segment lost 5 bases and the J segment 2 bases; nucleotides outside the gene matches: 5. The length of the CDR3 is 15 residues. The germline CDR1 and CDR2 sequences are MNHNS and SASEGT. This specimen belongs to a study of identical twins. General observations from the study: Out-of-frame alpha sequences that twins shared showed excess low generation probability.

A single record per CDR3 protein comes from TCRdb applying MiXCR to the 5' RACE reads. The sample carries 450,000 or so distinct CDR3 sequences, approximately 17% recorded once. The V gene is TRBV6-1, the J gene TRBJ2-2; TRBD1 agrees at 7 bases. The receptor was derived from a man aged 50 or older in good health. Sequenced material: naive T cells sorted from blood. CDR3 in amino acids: CASSQHRGNTGELFF. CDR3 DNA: TGTGCCAGCAGTCAGCACAGGGGAAACACCGGGGAGCTGTTTTTT.